One sample yielded the 18 T cell receptor beta chains listed below, sequenced in a study of radiation and T cells in renal cell carcinoma. Time point: blood 4 weeks post-SBRT, at nephrectomy. Sample treatment: 15 Gy SBRT to primary tumor, nephrectomy 4 weeks later. The method was immunoSEQ multiplex PCR; TCRdb's version includes in-frame clones alone and lacks a portion of them. The sample carries some 43,000 clones, roughly four fifths recorded once. The sample consisted of blood, taken from a patient whose treatment included radiotherapy and nephrectomy. These receptors all stem from a woman in her 70s with renal cell carcinoma.

A few counts support this clone. The gene calls are TRBV7-9 and TRBJ2-1, with TRBD2 as a possible D gene (6 bases). The V and J ends lost 4 bases and 4 bases respectively, with 11 bases between them. Germline CDR1 and CDR2: SEHNR and FQNEAQ (reference sequence). The CDR3 totals 14 residues. The CDR3 region is CASSYLSGYNEQFF. CDR3 bases: TGTGCCAGCAGCTACCTTAGCGGATACAATGAGCAGTTCTTC.

The V call is TRBV6-5, the J call TRBJ2-1, with TRBD1 as a possible D gene (7 bases). Germline V gene lookup returns CDR1 MNHEY and CDR2 SVGAGI. The V and J ends lost 2 bases and 6 bases respectively, with 14 bases between them. The CDR3 spans 15 residues. Here the CDR3 DNA reads TGTGCCAGCAGTTACCGACAGGGAGGTAGCAATGAGCAGTTCTTC. Its translation: CASSYRQGGSNEQFF.

This clone was observed a few times. This rearrangement joins TRBV5-4 to TRBJ1-2, with TRBD1 identical over 8 bases. This CDR3 has 11 amino acids. V gave up 4 bases and J gave up 8 bases; unmatched junction bases: 1. Germline CDR1 is SGHNT and CDR2 is YYREEE (reference sequence). CDR3 residues: CASSDRGGYTF. The CDR3 nucleotides read TGTGCCAGCAGCGACAGGGGAGGCTACACCTTC. The complete variable domain, with remaining parts taken from reference TRBV5-4 and TRBJ1-2, reads ETGVTQSPTHLIKTRGQQVTLRCSSQSGHNTVSWYQQALGQGPQFIFQYYREEENGRGNFPPRFSGLQFPNYSSELNVNALELDDSALYLCASSDRGGYTFGSGTRLTVV.

This clone was counted between two and nine times. V and J are TRBV10-3 and TRBJ1-6; tentatively, D is TRBD1 (5 bases). CDR1 is ENHRY, CDR2 SYGVKD, per germline. Trimming removed 4 bases at V and 13 bases at J, with 20 bases between. There are 15 residues in the CDR3. CDR3 nucleotides: TGTGCCATCAGTGCATCCGGGACGCTAGGCGGGCCCCTCCACTTT. It encodes CAISASGTLGGPLHF.

CDR3 sequence reads: CASSFGTSGLYEQYF. CDR3 DNA sequence: TGTGCCAGCAGTTTTGGGACTAGCGGTCTCTACGAGCAGTACTTC. This chain joins TRBV27 and TRBJ2-7; TRBD2 matches at 11 bases. Germline V lookup: CDR1 MNHEY, CDR2 SMNVEV (reference sequence). V dropped 3 bases and J dropped 3; count of bases not matched to a gene: 4. The CDR3 length is 15 residues.

V usage is TRBV9 and J usage is TRBJ1-4, with a weak D call TRBD1 (5 bases). Germline V gene sequence: CDR1 SGDLS, CDR2 YYNGEE. Deletions cut 4 bases from V and 0 bases from J, with 13 bases between. The CDR3 totals 16 residues. The CDR3 loop is CASSQEDISTNEKLFF. The CDR3 region has the DNA TGTGCCAGCAGCCAAGAGGACATCTCAACTAATGAAAAACTGTTTTTT. The whole variable domain, remainder taken from reference TRBV9 and TRBJ1-4, is DSGVTQTPKHLITATGQRVTLRCSPRSGDLSVYWYQQSLDQGLQFLIQYYNGEERAKGNILERFSAQQFPDLHSELNLSSLELGDSALYFCASSQEDISTNEKLFFGSGTQLSVL.

This clone was recorded once. The chain recombines TRBV11-2 with TRBJ1-2; 9 bases match TRBD1. Unmatched junction bases numbered 5, after V lost 1 base and J lost 8 bases. The CDR3 is 14 residues long. Germline CDR1 and CDR2: SGHAT and FQNNGV. This chain's CDR3 is CASSLGGTGYGYTF. The CDR3 nucleotides are TGTGCCAGCAGCTTAGGAGGGACAGGGTACGGCTACACCTTC.

The chain links TRBV30 to TRBJ2-5, with 8 bases that match TRBD1. The CDR3 covers 14 residues. With V trimmed by 8 bases and J by 2 bases, 10 bases remained unmatched. The V gene's germline CDR1 is GTSNPN and CDR2 SVGIG (reference sequence). The CDR3: CAGSRQGKQETQYF. DNA for the CDR3: TGTGCCGGCTCACGACAGGGGAAACAAGAGACCCAGTACTTC.

The genes are TRBV18 and TRBJ1-1; maybe TRBD1 (6 bases). The V end was cut by 2 bases, the J end by 6 bases, with 13 bases between. There are 14 residues in the CDR3. Germline lookup yields CDR1 KGHSH and CDR2 LQKENI. CDR3 bases: TGTGCCAGCTCACCAAACGGGGGCAGGGCTGAAGCTTTCTTT. It encodes CASSPNGGRAEAFF.

This sequence joins TRBV4-3 and TRBJ2-7, with a weak D call TRBD1 (7 bases). Per the germline V gene, CDR1 is LGHNA and CDR2 is YSLEER. Deletions cut 4 bases from V and 6 bases from J, with 10 bases between. The CDR3 is 12 amino acids. The chain's CDR3 is CASSPQGGEQYF. The CDR3 nucleotides read TGCGCCAGCAGCCCTCAGGGGGGCGAGCAGTACTTC.

This sequence joins TRBV7-7 and TRBJ2-3; D is perhaps TRBD2 (7 bases). Germline V CDR1 and CDR2: SSHAT, FNYEAQ (reference sequence). V dropped 5 bases and J dropped 5 bases, with 11 bases sitting between them. The CDR3 is made up of 13 amino acids. The CDR3 DNA sequence: TGTGCCAGCAGCCCGGGGGGCGAAGATACGCAGTATTTT. It codes for CASSPGGEDTQYF.

This clone was counted between two and nine times. The chain combines TRBV2 with TRBJ2-2; the D is unclear. V lost 1 base to trimming and J lost 14 bases, with 11 bases between them. This CDR3 is 12 amino acids long. Germline-derived CDR1 and CDR2 are SNHLY and FYNNEI. In DNA form, the CDR3 reads TGTGCCAGCAGTGAAGAAGACCATACACTGTTTTTT. It is translated as CASSEEDHTLFF.

This clone was seen a single time. This chain connects TRBV6-5 to TRBJ1-3, with TRBD1 matching 8 bases. This CDR3 region has 15 residues. Germline CDR1 reads MNHEY; CDR2 reads SVGAGI. The V gene end was trimmed by 8 bases and the J gene end by 4 bases; junction bases not matched to a gene: 10. CDR3 nucleotides: TGTGCCAGCCGCCCGGACAGGGTTGGAGGAAACACCATATATTTT. Translating it yields CASRPDRVGGNTIYF.

By share of the sample, this clone is medium-sized. The rearrangement links TRBV6-1 to TRBJ1-2; D remains ambiguous. Trimming removed 7 bases at V and 3 bases at J, with 12 bases between. This CDR3 contains 13 residues. Per the germline V gene, CDR1 is MNHNS and CDR2 is SASEGT. The CDR3 DNA sequence: TGTGCCAGCACCCCTGAGGACTACTATGGCTACACCTTC. Translation: CASTPEDYYGYTF.

The V call is TRBV6-1, the J call TRBJ1-2, with 7 nucleotides matching TRBD1. The germline V gene has CDR1 MNHNS and CDR2 SASEGT. The CDR3 is 13 residues long. Germline trimming cut 4 bases from V and 7 bases from J; bases unmatched to any gene: 6. DNA of the CDR3: TGTGCCAGCAGTGGAGGGGGCTGGGTTGGCTACACCTTC. It codes for CASSGGGWVGYTF.

The V call is TRBV19, the J call TRBJ2-5, with unresolved D. The CDR3 runs to 11 residues. V lost 4 bases, J lost 2 bases, and 2 bases lay in between. CDR1 is LNHDA and CDR2 is SQIVND in the germline V gene (reference sequence). The chain's CDR3 is CASSTQETQYF. The CDR3 DNA reads TGTGCCAGTAGTACACAAGAGACCCAGTACTTC.

The chain uses TRBV7-8 and TRBJ1-6, with D uncertain. The length of the CDR3 is 17 residues. Trimming shortened V by 0 bases and J by 3 bases, and 12 bases separated the two germline ends. Germline CDR1 is SGHVS and CDR2 is FQNEAQ. CDR3 loop: CASSLAKPWGYNSPLHF. CDR3 DNA: TGTGCCAGCAGCTTAGCCAAACCCTGGGGCTATAATTCACCCCTCCACTTT. The whole variable domain, filled in from reference TRBV7-8 and TRBJ1-6, reads GAGVSQSPRYKVAKRGQDVALRCDPISGHVSLFWYQQALGQGPEFLTYFQNEAQLDKSGLPSDRFFAERPEGSVSTLKIQRTQQEDSAVYLCASSLAKPWGYNSPLHFGNGTRLTVT.

As to this clone: With a much larger clone just one base away, this may be a read error. CDR3: CASSKGQNTEAFF. CDR3 DNA sequence: TGTGCCAGCAGCAAAGGACAGAACACTGAAGCTTTCTTT. This chain connects TRBV7-9 to TRBJ1-1; D is perhaps TRBD1 (5 bases). V was pared by 5 bases and J by 1 base, with 8 bases between. The CDR3 totals 13 residues. Germline V gives CDR1 SEHNR, CDR2 FQNEAQ (reference sequence).